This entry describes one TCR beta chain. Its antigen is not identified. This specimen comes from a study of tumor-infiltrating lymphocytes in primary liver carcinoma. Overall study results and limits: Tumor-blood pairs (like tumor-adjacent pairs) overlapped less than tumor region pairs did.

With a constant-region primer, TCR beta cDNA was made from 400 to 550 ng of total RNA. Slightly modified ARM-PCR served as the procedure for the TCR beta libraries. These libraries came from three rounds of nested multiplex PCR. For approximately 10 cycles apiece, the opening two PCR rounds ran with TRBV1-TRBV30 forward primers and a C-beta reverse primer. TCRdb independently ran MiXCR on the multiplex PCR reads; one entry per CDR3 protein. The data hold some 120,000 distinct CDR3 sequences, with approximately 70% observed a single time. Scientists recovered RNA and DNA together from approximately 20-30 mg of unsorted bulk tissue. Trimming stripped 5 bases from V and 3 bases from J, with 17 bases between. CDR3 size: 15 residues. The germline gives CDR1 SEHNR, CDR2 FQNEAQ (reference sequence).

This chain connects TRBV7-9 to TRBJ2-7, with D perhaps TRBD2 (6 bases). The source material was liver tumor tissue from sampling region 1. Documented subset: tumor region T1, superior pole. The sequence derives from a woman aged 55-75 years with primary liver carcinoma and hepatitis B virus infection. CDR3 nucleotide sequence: TGTGCCAGCAGCCACGCCGGGACTGACCGCTACGAGCAGTACTTC. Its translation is CASSHAGTDRYEQYF.